This TCR beta chain was captured by sequencing in a study of T cell repertoires in cytomegalovirus infection. For this clonotype: As yet, its antigen is unknown.

Using its own MiXCR run on the reads, TCRdb lists one record per CDR3 protein. This table holds under 95,000 distinct CDR3 sequences, about 44% found once. This CDR3 is built from 14 residues. V was shortened by 5 bases and J by 1 base, with 10 bases between the two germline ends. The V gene's germline CDR1 is MNHEY and CDR2 SMNVEV (reference sequence). Sequencing was performed on CD8+ T cells from cultured PBMCs, taken from culture after CMV antigen stimulation. This sequence was found in a human donor in good health (CMV status not recorded). Some clones in this sample may be carry-over from other donors' samples. The rearrangement links TRBV27 to TRBJ2-3, with TRBD1 as a possible D gene (6 bases). The CDR3 nucleotides are TGTGCCAGCAGTGCAGGGGCTGGCACAGATACGCAGTATTTT. Its protein is CASSAGAGTDTQYF.